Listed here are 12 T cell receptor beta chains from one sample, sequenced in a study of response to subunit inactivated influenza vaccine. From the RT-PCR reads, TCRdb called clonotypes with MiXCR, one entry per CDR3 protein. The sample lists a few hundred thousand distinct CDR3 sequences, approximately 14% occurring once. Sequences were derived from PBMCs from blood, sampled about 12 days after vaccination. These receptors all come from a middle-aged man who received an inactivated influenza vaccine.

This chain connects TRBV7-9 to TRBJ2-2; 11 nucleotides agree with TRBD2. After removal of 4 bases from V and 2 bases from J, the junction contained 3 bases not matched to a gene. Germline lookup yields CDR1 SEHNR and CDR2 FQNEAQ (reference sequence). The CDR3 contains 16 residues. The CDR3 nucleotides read TGTGCCAGCAGCTCCAGACTAGCGGGAAACACCGGGGAGCTGTTTTTT. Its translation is CASSSRLAGNTGELFF.

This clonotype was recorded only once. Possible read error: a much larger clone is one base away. CDR3 DNA sequence: TGTGCCAGCAGCTCCCCACTAGCGGGGTGGGACAATGAGCAGCTCTTC. Protein sequence: CASSSPLAGWDNEQLF. The chain uses TRBV7-9 and TRBJ2-1; the match to TRBD2 covers 10 bases. The germline CDR1 and CDR2 sequences are SEHNR and FQNEAQ (reference sequence). CDR3 length: 16 residues.

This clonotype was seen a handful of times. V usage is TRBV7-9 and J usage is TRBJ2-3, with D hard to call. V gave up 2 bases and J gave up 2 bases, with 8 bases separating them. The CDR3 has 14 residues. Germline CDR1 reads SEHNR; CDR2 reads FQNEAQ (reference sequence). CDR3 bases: TGTGCCAGCAGCTTAACAAGTGACACAGATACGCAGTATTTT. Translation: CASSLTSDTDTQYF. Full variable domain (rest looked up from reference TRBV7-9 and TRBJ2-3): DTGVSQNPRHKITKRGQNVTFRCDPISEHNRLYWYRQTLGQGPEFLTYFQNEAQLEKSRLLSDRFSAERPKGSFSTLEIQRTEQGDSAMYLCASSLTSDTDTQYFGPGTRLTVL.

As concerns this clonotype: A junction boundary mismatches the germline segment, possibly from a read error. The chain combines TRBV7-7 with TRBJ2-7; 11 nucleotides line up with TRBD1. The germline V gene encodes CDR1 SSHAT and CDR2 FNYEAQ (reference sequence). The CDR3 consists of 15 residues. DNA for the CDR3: TGTGCTAGCAGCTTGCGGACAGGGGGCCGCTACGAGCAGTACTTC. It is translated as CASSLRTGGRYEQYF.

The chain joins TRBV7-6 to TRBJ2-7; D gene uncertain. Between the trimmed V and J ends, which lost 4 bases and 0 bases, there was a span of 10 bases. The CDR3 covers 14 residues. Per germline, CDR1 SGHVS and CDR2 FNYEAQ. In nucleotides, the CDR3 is TGTGCCAGCAGCTCTCGGACGGCCTCCTACGAGCAGTACTTC. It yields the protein CASSSRTASYEQYF.

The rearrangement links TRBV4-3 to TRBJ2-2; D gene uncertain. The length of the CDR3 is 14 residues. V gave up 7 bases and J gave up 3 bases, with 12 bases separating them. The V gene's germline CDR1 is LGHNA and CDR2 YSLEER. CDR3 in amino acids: CASMSKLHTGELFF. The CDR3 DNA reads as TGCGCCAGCATGTCAAAACTTCACACCGGGGAGCTGTTTTTT.

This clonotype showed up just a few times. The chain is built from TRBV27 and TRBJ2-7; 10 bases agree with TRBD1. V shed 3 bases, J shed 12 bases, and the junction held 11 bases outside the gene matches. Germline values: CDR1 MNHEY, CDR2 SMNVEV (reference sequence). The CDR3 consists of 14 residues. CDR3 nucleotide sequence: TGTGCCAGCAGTTTCCAATTGACAGGGGGCGTTCGGTACTTC. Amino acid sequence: CASSFQLTGGVRYF.

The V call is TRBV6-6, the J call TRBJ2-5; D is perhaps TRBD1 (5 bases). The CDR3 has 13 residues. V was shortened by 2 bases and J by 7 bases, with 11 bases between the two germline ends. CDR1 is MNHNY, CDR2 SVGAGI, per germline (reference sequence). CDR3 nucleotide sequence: TGTGCCAGCAGTTACCGACAGTTCGTGACCCAGTACTTC. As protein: CASSYRQFVTQYF.

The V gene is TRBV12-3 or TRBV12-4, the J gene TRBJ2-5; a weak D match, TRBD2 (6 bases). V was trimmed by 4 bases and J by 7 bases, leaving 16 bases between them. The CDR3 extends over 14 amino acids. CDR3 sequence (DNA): TGTGCCAGCAGTTCGTCCTACCCCGGGGGGACCCAGTACTTC. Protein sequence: CASSSSYPGGTQYF.

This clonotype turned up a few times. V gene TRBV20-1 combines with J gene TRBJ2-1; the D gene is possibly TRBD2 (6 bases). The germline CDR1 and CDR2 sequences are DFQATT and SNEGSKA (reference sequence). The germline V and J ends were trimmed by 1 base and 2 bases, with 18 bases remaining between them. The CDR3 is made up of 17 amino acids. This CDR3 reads CSARAVRRARAYNEQFF. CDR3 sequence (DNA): TGCAGTGCTAGAGCCGTCCGGAGGGCCCGTGCCTACAATGAGCAGTTCTTC.

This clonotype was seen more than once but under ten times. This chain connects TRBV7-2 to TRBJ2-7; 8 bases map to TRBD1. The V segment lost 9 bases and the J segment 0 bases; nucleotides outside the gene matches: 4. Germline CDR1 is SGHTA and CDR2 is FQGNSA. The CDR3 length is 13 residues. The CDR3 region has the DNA TGTGCCAGTAACAGGGGGAACTCCTACGAGCAGTACTTC. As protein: CASNRGNSYEQYF.

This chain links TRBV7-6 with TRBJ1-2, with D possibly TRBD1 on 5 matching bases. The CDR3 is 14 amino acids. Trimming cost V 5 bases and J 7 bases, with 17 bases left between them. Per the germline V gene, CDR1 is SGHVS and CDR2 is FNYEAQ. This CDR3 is CASSADAGVGGYTF. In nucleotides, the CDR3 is TGTGCCAGCAGCGCAGACGCGGGGGTAGGTGGCTACACCTTC.